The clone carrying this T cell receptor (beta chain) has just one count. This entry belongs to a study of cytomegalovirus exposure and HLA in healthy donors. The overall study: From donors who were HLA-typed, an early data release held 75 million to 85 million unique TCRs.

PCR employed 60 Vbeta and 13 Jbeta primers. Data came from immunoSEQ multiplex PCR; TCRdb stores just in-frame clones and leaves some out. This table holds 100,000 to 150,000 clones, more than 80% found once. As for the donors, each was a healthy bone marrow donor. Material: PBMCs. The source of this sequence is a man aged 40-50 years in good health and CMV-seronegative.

The CDR3 reads CASSIEKGAVGTEAFF. The CDR3 coding sequence is TGTGCCAGCAGTATAGAGAAGGGGGCAGTGGGCACTGAAGCTTTCTTT. The chain uses TRBV28 and TRBJ1-1, with 7 bases aligning to TRBD1. The CDR3 length is 16 residues. The V gene end was trimmed by 5 bases and the J gene end by 4 bases; junction bases not matched to a gene: 13. Germline V gene sequence: CDR1 MDHEN, CDR2 SYDVKM.